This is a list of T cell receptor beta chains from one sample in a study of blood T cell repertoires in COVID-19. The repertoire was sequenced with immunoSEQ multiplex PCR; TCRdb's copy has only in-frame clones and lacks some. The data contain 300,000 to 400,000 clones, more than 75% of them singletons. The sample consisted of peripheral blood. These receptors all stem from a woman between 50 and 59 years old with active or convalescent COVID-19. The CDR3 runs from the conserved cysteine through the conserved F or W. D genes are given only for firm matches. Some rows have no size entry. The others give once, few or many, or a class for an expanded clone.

cdr3_nt: TGCGCCAGCAGCAACCAGGGTGTTGGCACAGATACGCAGTATTTT; cdr3_aa: CASSNQGVGTDTQYF; d_call: -; clone_size: once; j_call: TRBJ2-3; v_call: TRBV5-1
cdr3_nt: TGTGCCAGTAGCCACAGGGAAGAAAGCAATCAGCCCCAGCATTTT; cdr3_aa: CASSHREESNQPQHF; d_call: -; clone_size: -; j_call: TRBJ1-5; v_call: TRBV19
cdr3_nt: TGTGCCAGTCGGGACTGGCGGGACAGCACAGATACGCAGTATTTT; cdr3_aa: CASRDWRDSTDTQYF; d_call: -; clone_size: -; j_call: TRBJ2-3; v_call: TRBV19
cdr3_nt: TGTGCCAGTAGTATACGGAGTAGCACAGATACGCAGTATTTT; cdr3_aa: CASSIRSSTDTQYF; d_call: -; clone_size: -; j_call: TRBJ2-3; v_call: TRBV19
cdr3_nt: TGTGCCAGCAGCGGACCCGATATAGCGGTAAGCTCCTACAATGAGCAGTTCTTC; cdr3_aa: CASSGPDIAVSSYNEQFF; d_call: -; clone_size: -; j_call: TRBJ2-1; v_call: TRBV9
cdr3_nt: TGTGCCAGCAGAATCGGACAGAATTATAACTATGGCTACACCTTC; cdr3_aa: CASRIGQNYNYGYTF; d_call: -; clone_size: once; j_call: TRBJ1-2; v_call: TRBV6-5
cdr3_nt: TGTGCCAGCAGTATCGGGGGGGATCCTCAGTTCTTC; cdr3_aa: CASSIGGDPQFF; d_call: TRBD2; clone_size: -; j_call: TRBJ2-1; v_call: TRBV7-3
cdr3_nt: TGTGCCAGCAGCTCTCCAGGTCCTCCGGCGATCGACGAGCAGTACTTC; cdr3_aa: CASSSPGPPAIDEQYF; d_call: -; clone_size: -; j_call: TRBJ2-7; v_call: TRBV7-8
cdr3_nt: TGTGCCAGCAGCCCTAACAGGGTACCAGATACGCAGTATTTT; cdr3_aa: CASSPNRVPDTQYF; d_call: -; clone_size: -; j_call: TRBJ2-3; v_call: TRBV14
cdr3_nt: TGCGCCAGCAGCTCACTACAGGGGGCCTACGAGCAGTACTTC; cdr3_aa: CASSSLQGAYEQYF; d_call: TRBD1; clone_size: once; j_call: TRBJ2-7; v_call: TRBV4-3
cdr3_nt: TGTGCCAGCTCATCCCGAGGACAAGACGAGCAGTACTTC; cdr3_aa: CASSSRGQDEQYF; d_call: -; clone_size: -; j_call: TRBJ2-7; v_call: TRBV18
cdr3_nt: TGCAGCGTCCAATTAACAGGGGGACCCTACGAGCAGTACTTC; cdr3_aa: CSVQLTGGPYEQYF; d_call: TRBD1; clone_size: once; j_call: TRBJ2-7; v_call: TRBV29-1
cdr3_nt: TGCAGCGTGATTGAGCGGGGACTTAACCAGGGGGAGCAGTACTTC; cdr3_aa: CSVIERGLNQGEQYF; d_call: -; clone_size: -; j_call: TRBJ2-7; v_call: TRBV29-1
cdr3_nt: TGTGCCAGCAGCTCAAGACAGGGAAATGAGCAGTTCTTC; cdr3_aa: CASSSRQGNEQFF; d_call: TRBD1; clone_size: -; j_call: TRBJ2-1; v_call: TRBV5-5
cdr3_nt: TGCAGCGTTGTTGCGGGGGCAGCAGATACGCAGTATTTT; cdr3_aa: CSVVAGAADTQYF; d_call: -; clone_size: -; j_call: TRBJ2-3; v_call: TRBV29-1
cdr3_nt: TGTGCCAGCAGTTACTACAGGGGAAATGAGCAGTTCTTC; cdr3_aa: CASSYYRGNEQFF; d_call: TRBD1; clone_size: -; j_call: TRBJ2-1; v_call: TRBV6-6
cdr3_nt: TGTGCCAGCAGCTCCAGACTCCTCCTCGCGGATACGCAGTATTTT; cdr3_aa: CASSSRLLLADTQYF; d_call: -; clone_size: -; j_call: TRBJ2-3; v_call: TRBV13
cdr3_nt: TGTGCCAGCAGCCAGGACAGGGGGCGTTTCAATGAGCAGTTCTTC; cdr3_aa: CASSQDRGRFNEQFF; d_call: TRBD1; clone_size: -; j_call: TRBJ2-1; v_call: TRBV5-4
cdr3_nt: TGTGCCAGTACCCTAGACGCAGGGGCGGGCTATGGCTACACCTTC; cdr3_aa: CASTLDAGAGYGYTF; d_call: -; clone_size: -; j_call: TRBJ1-2; v_call: TRBV19
cdr3_nt: TGTGCCAGCAGCCAACTCAGAGGCAGCTCCTACAATGAGCAGTTCTTC; cdr3_aa: CASSQLRGSSYNEQFF; d_call: -; clone_size: -; j_call: TRBJ2-1; v_call: TRBV14
cdr3_nt: TGTGCCAGCAGTAACCCCGGACAGGGGAACACTGAAGCTTTCTTT; cdr3_aa: CASSNPGQGNTEAFF; d_call: TRBD1; clone_size: -; j_call: TRBJ1-1; v_call: TRBV6-1
cdr3_nt: TGTGCCTGGAGTGTTGTAACTGAAGCTTTCTTT; cdr3_aa: CAWSVVTEAFF; d_call: -; clone_size: -; j_call: TRBJ1-1; v_call: TRBV30
cdr3_nt: TGCAGCGCCGGAAGGCGTGGGGGGGGACAGCCCCAGCATTTT; cdr3_aa: CSAGRRGGGQPQHF; d_call: -; clone_size: -; j_call: TRBJ1-5; v_call: TRBV29-1
cdr3_nt: TGCGCCAGCAGCTCGCTGACTAGCGGCAGCACAGATACGCAGTATTTT; cdr3_aa: CASSSLTSGSTDTQYF; d_call: TRBD2; clone_size: -; j_call: TRBJ2-3; v_call: TRBV5-1
cdr3_nt: TGCGCCAGCAGTGACAGGACAGGCTTTGAAGCTTTCTTT; cdr3_aa: CASSDRTGFEAFF; d_call: TRBD1; clone_size: once; j_call: TRBJ1-1; v_call: TRBV5-1
cdr3_nt: TGTGCCGGCGGGACAGAGAACACCGGGGAGCTGTTTTTT; cdr3_aa: CAGGTENTGELFF; d_call: -; clone_size: -; j_call: TRBJ2-2; v_call: TRBV19
cdr3_nt: TGTGCCAGCAGCTTTTTAGCGGGACAGTACGAGCAGTACTTC; cdr3_aa: CASSFLAGQYEQYF; d_call: -; clone_size: -; j_call: TRBJ2-7; v_call: TRBV7-2
cdr3_nt: TGTGCCTTCGCTACAGGGATGAATCAGCCCCAGCATTTT; cdr3_aa: CAFATGMNQPQHF; d_call: -; clone_size: once; j_call: TRBJ1-5; v_call: TRBV30
cdr3_nt: TGTGCCAGCTCACCGATGAAGACAGGGCGGTACGAGCAGTACTTC; cdr3_aa: CASSPMKTGRYEQYF; d_call: TRBD1; clone_size: -; j_call: TRBJ2-7; v_call: TRBV18
cdr3_nt: TGCAGCGTTGAAGACCGAGTCCCCGGGACAATCTGGGGCTACACCTTC; cdr3_aa: CSVEDRVPGTIWGYTF; d_call: -; clone_size: once; j_call: TRBJ1-2; v_call: TRBV29-1
cdr3_nt: TGTGCCAGTAGTACCGGGATTAGGAAGCCTGGGGCCAACGTCCTGACTTTC; cdr3_aa: CASSTGIRKPGANVLTF; d_call: -; clone_size: -; j_call: TRBJ2-6; v_call: TRBV19
cdr3_nt: TGCGCCAGCAGCCCCCCCGGGGGGCGCACAGATACGCAGTATTTT; cdr3_aa: CASSPPGGRTDTQYF; d_call: -; clone_size: -; j_call: TRBJ2-3; v_call: TRBV4-1
cdr3_nt: TGTGCCAGCAGCTGCCCCCCTCTCGCCCGGGGTACCGAATGCACTGAAGCTTTCTTT; cdr3_aa: CASSCPPLARGTECTEAFF; d_call: -; clone_size: -; j_call: TRBJ1-1; v_call: TRBV7-9
cdr3_nt: TGCGCCAGCAGCCCCGGAACAGGGGTCACTGAAGCTTTCTTT; cdr3_aa: CASSPGTGVTEAFF; d_call: TRBD1; clone_size: -; j_call: TRBJ1-1; v_call: TRBV4-1
cdr3_nt: TGTGCCAGAAGCCCCGGACGGGACAGGGAACCGAACACTGAAGCTTTCTTT; cdr3_aa: CARSPGRDREPNTEAFF; d_call: TRBD1; clone_size: -; j_call: TRBJ1-1; v_call: TRBV5-3
cdr3_nt: TGTGCCAGCAGTTCTCAGGCCTACAATGAGCAGTTCTTC; cdr3_aa: CASSSQAYNEQFF; d_call: -; clone_size: -; j_call: TRBJ2-1; v_call: TRBV7-3
cdr3_nt: TGTGCCAGCAGCTTAGCAGGGGGCTATGGCTACACCTTC; cdr3_aa: CASSLAGGYGYTF; d_call: TRBD1; clone_size: -; j_call: TRBJ1-2; v_call: TRBV13
cdr3_nt: TGCGCCAGCAGGTTGGCGCCTAACGGGGGACTCCACGAGCAGTACTTC; cdr3_aa: CASRLAPNGGLHEQYF; d_call: -; clone_size: -; j_call: TRBJ2-7; v_call: TRBV10-1
cdr3_nt: TGCAGTGCTAGTACACCGGGGGACCCTAATTCACCCCTCCACTTT; cdr3_aa: CSASTPGDPNSPLHF; d_call: -; clone_size: -; j_call: TRBJ1-6; v_call: TRBV20-1
cdr3_nt: TGTGCCATAGGACAGGGCGGTCAGCCCCAGCATTTT; cdr3_aa: CAIGQGGQPQHF; d_call: TRBD1; clone_size: -; j_call: TRBJ1-5; v_call: TRBV10-3
cdr3_nt: TGTGCCAGCAGCCAAGGAGGCGGGGGAACCTACGAGCAGTACTTC; cdr3_aa: CASSQGGGGTYEQYF; d_call: TRBD2; clone_size: once; j_call: TRBJ2-7; v_call: TRBV7-3
cdr3_nt: TGTGCCAGTAGTCTCTTAGCGGGAGCCTTAGATACGCAGTATTTT; cdr3_aa: CASSLLAGALDTQYF; d_call: TRBD2; clone_size: once; j_call: TRBJ2-3; v_call: TRBV19
cdr3_nt: TGTGCCAGCAGTTACTTTTCGGGCACTGAAGCTTTCTTT; cdr3_aa: CASSYFSGTEAFF; d_call: -; clone_size: -; j_call: TRBJ1-1; v_call: TRBV6-2/TRBV6-3
cdr3_nt: TGTGCCAGCAGCCAACCCCCCGGGACAGGGTCCGGCTACACCTTC; cdr3_aa: CASSQPPGTGSGYTF; d_call: TRBD1; clone_size: -; j_call: TRBJ1-2; v_call: TRBV4-2
cdr3_nt: TGTGCCAGCAGCGTAGAATCCGTTCGAGGGGGCTACACCTTC; cdr3_aa: CASSVESVRGGYTF; d_call: -; clone_size: -; j_call: TRBJ1-2; v_call: TRBV9
cdr3_nt: TGTGCCAGCAGCCAAGCCCGACAGGGTGCAGAGCAGTTCTTC; cdr3_aa: CASSQARQGAEQFF; d_call: TRBD1; clone_size: -; j_call: TRBJ2-1; v_call: TRBV6-5
cdr3_nt: TGTGCCAGCAGCTTACAACTTGGACATAGCAATCAGCCCCAGCATTTT; cdr3_aa: CASSLQLGHSNQPQHF; d_call: -; clone_size: -; j_call: TRBJ1-5; v_call: TRBV7-8
cdr3_nt: TGTGCCTGGAGCCAACGGGGGGTTTGGGGCTACACCTTC; cdr3_aa: CAWSQRGVWGYTF; d_call: -; clone_size: -; j_call: TRBJ1-2; v_call: TRBV30
cdr3_nt: TGCAGTGCTAGTCTCACACTCGGGAGTAGAGAAGCTTTCTTT; cdr3_aa: CSASLTLGSREAFF; d_call: -; clone_size: -; j_call: TRBJ1-1; v_call: TRBV20-1
cdr3_nt: TGTGCCAGCAGCTTAGGGGCATCCACCGAGCAGTACTTC; cdr3_aa: CASSLGASTEQYF; d_call: -; clone_size: -; j_call: TRBJ2-7; v_call: TRBV11-2
cdr3_nt: TGTGCCAGCAGTTACATTAGTAGAGGGGGCGATGAGCAGTTCTTC; cdr3_aa: CASSYISRGGDEQFF; d_call: TRBD1; clone_size: -; j_call: TRBJ2-1; v_call: TRBV6-2/TRBV6-3
cdr3_nt: TGTGCCAGCAGCTCGGGACAGTTAAACACTGAAGCTTTCTTT; cdr3_aa: CASSSGQLNTEAFF; d_call: TRBD1; clone_size: once; j_call: TRBJ1-1; v_call: TRBV7-2
cdr3_nt: TGTGCCAGCAGCCAAGTTTCCTACAGGGGTGGTCAGCCCCAGCATTTT; cdr3_aa: CASSQVSYRGGQPQHF; d_call: TRBD1; clone_size: -; j_call: TRBJ1-5; v_call: TRBV3-1/TRBV3-2
cdr3_nt: TGCGCCAGCAGCAGACGGACAGGATACCAAGAGACCCAGTACTTC; cdr3_aa: CASSRRTGYQETQYF; d_call: TRBD1; clone_size: -; j_call: TRBJ2-5; v_call: TRBV4-1
cdr3_nt: TGTGCCAGCAGTTGGACAGGGGCCACTGAAGCTTTCTTT; cdr3_aa: CASSWTGATEAFF; d_call: TRBD1; clone_size: -; j_call: TRBJ1-1; v_call: TRBV7-3
cdr3_nt: TGCGCCAGCAGCCCGGGGTCTGGAAACACCATATATTTT; cdr3_aa: CASSPGSGNTIYF; d_call: -; clone_size: once; j_call: TRBJ1-3; v_call: TRBV5-1
cdr3_nt: TGTGCCAGTGCGCGGGGGTACGAGCAGTACTTC; cdr3_aa: CASARGYEQYF; d_call: TRBD2; clone_size: -; j_call: TRBJ2-7; v_call: TRBV19
cdr3_nt: TGTGCCAGCAGTTACACTTCCCGCCTACAGGGAACCGAAGCTTTCTTT; cdr3_aa: CASSYTSRLQGTEAFF; d_call: -; clone_size: -; j_call: TRBJ1-1; v_call: TRBV6-5
cdr3_nt: TGTGCCAGCAGCTTAACGGGGGGAAATAATGAAAAACTGTTTTTT; cdr3_aa: CASSLTGGNNEKLFF; d_call: -; clone_size: -; j_call: TRBJ1-4; v_call: TRBV7-3